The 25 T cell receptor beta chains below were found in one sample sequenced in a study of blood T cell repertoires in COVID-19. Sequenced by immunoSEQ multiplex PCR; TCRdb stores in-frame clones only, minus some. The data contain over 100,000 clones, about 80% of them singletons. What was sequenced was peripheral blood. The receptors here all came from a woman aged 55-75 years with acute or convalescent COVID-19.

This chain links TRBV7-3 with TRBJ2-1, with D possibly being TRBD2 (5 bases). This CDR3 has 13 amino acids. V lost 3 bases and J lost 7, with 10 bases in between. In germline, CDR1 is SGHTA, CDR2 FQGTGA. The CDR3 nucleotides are TGTGCCAGCAGCTTGGGAGCTACTAATGAGCAGTTCTTC. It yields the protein CASSLGATNEQFF.

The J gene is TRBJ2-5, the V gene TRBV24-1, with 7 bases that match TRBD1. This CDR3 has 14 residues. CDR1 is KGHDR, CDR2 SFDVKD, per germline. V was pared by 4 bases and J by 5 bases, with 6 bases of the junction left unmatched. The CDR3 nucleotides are TGTGCCACCAGTGAAACAGGGGTGGGGGAGACCCAGTACTTC. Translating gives CATSETGVGETQYF.

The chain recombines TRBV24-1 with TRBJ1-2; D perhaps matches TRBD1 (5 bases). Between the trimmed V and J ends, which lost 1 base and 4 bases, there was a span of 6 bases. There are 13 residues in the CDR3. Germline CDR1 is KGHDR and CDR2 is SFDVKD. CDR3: CATSDFGGYGYTF. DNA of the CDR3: TGTGCCACCAGTGATTTCGGGGGCTATGGCTACACCTTC.

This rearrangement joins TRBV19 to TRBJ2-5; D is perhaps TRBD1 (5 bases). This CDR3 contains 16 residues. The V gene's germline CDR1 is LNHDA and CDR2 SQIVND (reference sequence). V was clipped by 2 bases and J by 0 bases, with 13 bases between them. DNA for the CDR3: TGTGCCAGTAGTATAAGATCAGGGCCCCACCAAGAGACCCAGTACTTC. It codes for CASSIRSGPHQETQYF.

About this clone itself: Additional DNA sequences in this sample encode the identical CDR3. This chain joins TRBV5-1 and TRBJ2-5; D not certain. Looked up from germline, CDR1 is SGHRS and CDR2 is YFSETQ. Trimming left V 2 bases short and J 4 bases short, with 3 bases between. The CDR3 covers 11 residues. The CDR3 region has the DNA TGCGCCAGCAGCTTCGGAGAGACCCAGTACTTC. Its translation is CASSFGETQYF.

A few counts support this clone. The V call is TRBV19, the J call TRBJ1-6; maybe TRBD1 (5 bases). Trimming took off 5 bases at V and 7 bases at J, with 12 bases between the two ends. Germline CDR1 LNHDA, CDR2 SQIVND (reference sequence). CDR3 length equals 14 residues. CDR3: CASSWQGPNSPLHF. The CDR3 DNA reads TGTGCCAGTAGTTGGCAGGGCCCAAATTCACCCCTCCACTTT.

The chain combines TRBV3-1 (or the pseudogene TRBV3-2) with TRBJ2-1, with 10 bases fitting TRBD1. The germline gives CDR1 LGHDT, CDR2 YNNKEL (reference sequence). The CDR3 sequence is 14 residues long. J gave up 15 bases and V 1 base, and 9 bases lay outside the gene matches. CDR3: CASSQGRDRGPGFF. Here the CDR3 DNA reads TGTGCCAGCAGCCAAGGCCGGGACAGGGGCCCGGGGTTCTTC.

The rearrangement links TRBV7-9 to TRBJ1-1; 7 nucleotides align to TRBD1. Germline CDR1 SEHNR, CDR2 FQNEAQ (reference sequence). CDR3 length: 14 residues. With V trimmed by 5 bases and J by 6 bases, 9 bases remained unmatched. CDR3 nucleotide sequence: TGTGCCAGCAGCATGATACAGGGGCTGGCTGAAGCTTTCTTT. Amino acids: CASSMIQGLAEAFF.

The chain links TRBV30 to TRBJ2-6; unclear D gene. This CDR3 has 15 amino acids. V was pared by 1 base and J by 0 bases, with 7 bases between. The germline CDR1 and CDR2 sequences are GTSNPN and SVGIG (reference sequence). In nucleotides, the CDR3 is TGTGCCTGGAGTGCTGTATACTCTGGGGCCAACGTCCTGACTTTC. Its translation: CAWSAVYSGANVLTF.

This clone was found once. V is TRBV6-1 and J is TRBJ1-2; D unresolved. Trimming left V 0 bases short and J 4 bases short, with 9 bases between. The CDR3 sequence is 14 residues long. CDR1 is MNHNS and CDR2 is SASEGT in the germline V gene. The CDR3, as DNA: TGTGCCAGCAGTGAAGCGGGCAGCATCTATGGCTACACCTTC. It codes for CASSEAGSIYGYTF.

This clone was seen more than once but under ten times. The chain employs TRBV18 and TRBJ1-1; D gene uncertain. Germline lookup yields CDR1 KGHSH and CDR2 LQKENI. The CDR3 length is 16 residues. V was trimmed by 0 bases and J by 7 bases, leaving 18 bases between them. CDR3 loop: CASSPPSGKFGSEAFF. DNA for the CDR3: TGTGCCAGCTCACCACCCTCAGGCAAATTCGGAAGTGAAGCTTTCTTT.

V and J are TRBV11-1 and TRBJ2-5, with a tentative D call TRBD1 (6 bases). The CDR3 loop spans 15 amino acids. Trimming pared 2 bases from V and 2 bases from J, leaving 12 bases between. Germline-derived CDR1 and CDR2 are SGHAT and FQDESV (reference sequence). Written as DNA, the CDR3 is TGTGCCAGCAGCTTATCCTGGACAGCGCAAGAGACCCAGTACTTC. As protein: CASSLSWTAQETQYF.

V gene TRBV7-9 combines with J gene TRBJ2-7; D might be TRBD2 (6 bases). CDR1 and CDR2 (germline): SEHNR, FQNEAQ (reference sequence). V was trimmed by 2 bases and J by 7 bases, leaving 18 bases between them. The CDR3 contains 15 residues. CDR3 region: CASSLRGSSLREQYF. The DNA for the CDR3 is TGTGCCAGCAGCTTACGGGGGTCAAGTCTGAGGGAGCAGTACTTC.

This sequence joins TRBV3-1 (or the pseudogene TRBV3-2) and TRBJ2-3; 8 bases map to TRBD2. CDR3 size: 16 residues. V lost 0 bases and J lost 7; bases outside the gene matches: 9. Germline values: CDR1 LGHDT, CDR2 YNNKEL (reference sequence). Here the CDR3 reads CASSQESGGDPYTQYF. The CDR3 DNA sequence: TGTGCCAGCAGCCAAGAAAGCGGGGGAGATCCATATACGCAGTATTTT.

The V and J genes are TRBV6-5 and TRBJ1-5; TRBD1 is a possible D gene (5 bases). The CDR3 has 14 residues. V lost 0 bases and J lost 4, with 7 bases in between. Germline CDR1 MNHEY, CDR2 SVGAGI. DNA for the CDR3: TGTGCCAGCAGTTACTCTGCAGGGAATCAGCCCCAGCATTTT. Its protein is CASSYSAGNQPQHF.

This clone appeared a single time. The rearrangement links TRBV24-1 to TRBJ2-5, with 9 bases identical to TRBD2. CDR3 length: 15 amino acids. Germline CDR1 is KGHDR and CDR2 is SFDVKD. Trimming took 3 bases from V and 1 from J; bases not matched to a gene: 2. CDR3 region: CATSDAGGSQETQYF. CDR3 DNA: TGTGCCACCAGTGATGCGGGGGGGAGCCAAGAGACCCAGTACTTC.

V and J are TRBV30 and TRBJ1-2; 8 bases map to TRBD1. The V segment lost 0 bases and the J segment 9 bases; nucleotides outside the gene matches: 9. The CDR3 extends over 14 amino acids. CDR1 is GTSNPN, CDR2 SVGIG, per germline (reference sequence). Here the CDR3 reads CAWSVPGQGVSYTF. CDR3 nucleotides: TGTGCCTGGAGTGTCCCTGGACAGGGTGTAAGCTACACCTTC.

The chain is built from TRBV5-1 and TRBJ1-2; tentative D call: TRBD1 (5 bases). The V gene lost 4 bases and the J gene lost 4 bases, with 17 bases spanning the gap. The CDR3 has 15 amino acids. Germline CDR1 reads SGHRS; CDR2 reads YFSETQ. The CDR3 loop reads CASSSGAGRSYGYTF. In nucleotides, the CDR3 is TGCGCCAGCAGCAGCGGGGCAGGAAGATCCTATGGCTACACCTTC.

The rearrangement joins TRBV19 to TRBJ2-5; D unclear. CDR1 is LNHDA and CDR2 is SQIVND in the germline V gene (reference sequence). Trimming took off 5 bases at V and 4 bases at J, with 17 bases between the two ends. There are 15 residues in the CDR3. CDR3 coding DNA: TGTGCCAGTAGTCCTCCTCCCCCTAGAACAGAGACCCAGTACTTC. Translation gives CASSPPPPRTETQYF.

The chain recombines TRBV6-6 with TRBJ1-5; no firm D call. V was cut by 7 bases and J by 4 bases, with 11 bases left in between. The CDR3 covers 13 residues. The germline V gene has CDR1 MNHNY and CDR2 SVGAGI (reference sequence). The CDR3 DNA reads TGTGCCAGCAACCCCGCCCAGAATCAGCCCCAGCATTTT. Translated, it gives CASNPAQNQPQHF.

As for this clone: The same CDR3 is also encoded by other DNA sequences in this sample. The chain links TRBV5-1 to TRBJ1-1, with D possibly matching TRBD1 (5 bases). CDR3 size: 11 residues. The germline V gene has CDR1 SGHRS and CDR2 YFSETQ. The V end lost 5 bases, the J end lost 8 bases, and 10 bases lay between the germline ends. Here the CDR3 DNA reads TGCGCCAGCAGTCTAGACAGCGAAGCTTTCTTT. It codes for CASSLDSEAFF.

Written as DNA, the CDR3 is TGTGCCAGCAGCTTGGTTTCGGGGGGCGCCGGGGGTTTCACTGAAGCTTTCTTT. Translation gives CASSLVSGGAGGFTEAFF. V usage is TRBV5-8 and J usage is TRBJ1-1, with a tentative D call TRBD1 (6 bases). Looked up from germline, CDR1 is SGHTS and CDR2 is YDEGEE. This CDR3 comprises 18 residues. V lost 0 bases and J 4 bases, leaving 22 bases between the germline ends.

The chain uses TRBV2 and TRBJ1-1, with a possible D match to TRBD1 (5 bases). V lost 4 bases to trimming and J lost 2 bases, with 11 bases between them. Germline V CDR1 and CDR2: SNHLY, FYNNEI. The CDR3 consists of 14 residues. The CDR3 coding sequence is TGTGCCAGCAGTGGGGGGGAAGGAAACACTGAAGCTTTCTTT. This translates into CASSGGEGNTEAFF.

The CDR3, as DNA: TGTGCCAGCAGCCACAACGGGGGGCACTACAATGAGCAGTTCTTC. Protein sequence: CASSHNGGHYNEQFF. V usage is TRBV3-1 (or the pseudogene TRBV3-2) and J usage is TRBJ2-1; a weak D match, TRBD2 (7 bases). Germline CDR1 reads LGHDT; CDR2 reads YNNKEL (reference sequence). The CDR3 spans 15 residues. With 3 bases removed from V and 3 bases from J, the gap between germline ends came to 12 bases.

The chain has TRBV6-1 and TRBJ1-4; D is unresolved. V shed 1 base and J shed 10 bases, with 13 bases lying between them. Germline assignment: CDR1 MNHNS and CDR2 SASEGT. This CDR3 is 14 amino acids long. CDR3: CASSEGEVSGKLFF. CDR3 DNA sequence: TGTGCCAGCAGTGAAGGGGAGGTGTCTGGAAAACTGTTTTTT.